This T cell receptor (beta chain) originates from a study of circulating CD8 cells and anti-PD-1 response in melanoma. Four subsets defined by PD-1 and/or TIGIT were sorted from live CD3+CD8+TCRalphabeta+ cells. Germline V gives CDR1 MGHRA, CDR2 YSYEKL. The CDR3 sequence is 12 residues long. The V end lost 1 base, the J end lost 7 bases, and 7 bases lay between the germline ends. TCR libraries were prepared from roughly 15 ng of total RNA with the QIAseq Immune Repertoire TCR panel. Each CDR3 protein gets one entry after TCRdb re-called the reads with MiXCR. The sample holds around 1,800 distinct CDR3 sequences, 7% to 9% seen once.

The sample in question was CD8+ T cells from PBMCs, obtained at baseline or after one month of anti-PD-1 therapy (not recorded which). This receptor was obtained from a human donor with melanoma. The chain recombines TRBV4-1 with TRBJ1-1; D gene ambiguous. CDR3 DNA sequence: TGCGCCAGCAGCCAAGGATCCAATGAAGCTTTCTTT. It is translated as CASSQGSNEAFF.